This entry lists 30 T cell receptor beta chains sequenced from one sample in a study of OX40 agonist ivuxolimab in advanced cancers. Profiled with immunoSEQ multiplex PCR; TCRdb holds only in-frame clones, not every one. The sample yields about 34,000 clones, 81% seen once. The material sequenced was CD4+ or CD8+ T cells sorted from blood, taken in a trial of the OX40 agonist ivuxolimab. The receptors were gathered from an adult with an advanced solid tumor such as melanoma, head and neck, liver or kidney cancer.

This chain uses TRBV6-5 with TRBJ1-3, with no clear D. This CDR3 spans 16 amino acids. Germline values: CDR1 MNHEY, CDR2 SVGAGI. Trimming stripped 0 bases from V and 3 bases from J, with 12 bases between. The CDR3 nucleotides read TGTGCCAGCAGTTACTCAGGGCTAGGAATTGGAAACACCATATATTTT. This gives the protein CASSYSGLGIGNTIYF.

This clone was recorded only once. The chain carries TRBV5-1 and TRBJ2-6; D is uncertain. This CDR3 comprises 16 residues. V lost 0 bases and J lost 5, with 12 bases in between. Germline assignment: CDR1 SGHRS and CDR2 YFSETQ. The CDR3 reads CASSLGAFLRANVLTF. The CDR3 DNA reads as TGCGCCAGCAGCTTGGGGGCCTTCCTAAGGGCCAACGTCCTGACTTTC.

This clone occurred a few times. The V gene is TRBV13, the J gene TRBJ2-7; D is unresolved. Trimming stripped 1 base from V and 2 bases from J, with 9 bases between. The CDR3 contains 14 residues. Germline V lookup: CDR1 PRHDT, CDR2 FYEKMQ (reference sequence). CDR3 in amino acids: CASSLAYRPYEQYF. Here the CDR3 DNA reads TGTGCCAGCAGCTTAGCGTACAGACCCTACGAGCAGTACTTC.

This clone has only a few counts. V and J are TRBV4-3 and TRBJ1-4; 7 nucleotides agree with TRBD1. The V segment lost 1 base and the J segment 8 bases; nucleotides outside the gene matches: 7. The V gene's germline CDR1 is LGHNA and CDR2 YSLEER. The CDR3 runs to 15 residues. The CDR3 DNA follows: TGCGCCAGCAGCCAAGCATCCGGGACAGTCGAAAAACTGTTTTTT. The encoded protein is CASSQASGTVEKLFF.

The chain couples TRBV19 to TRBJ1-2; D is unclear. The V end lost 5 bases, the J end lost 3 bases, and 10 bases lay between the germline ends. Germline V gives CDR1 LNHDA, CDR2 SQIVND (reference sequence). This CDR3 region has 13 residues. This CDR3 is CASSVGVDYGYTF. The DNA for the CDR3 is TGTGCCAGTAGTGTCGGGGTCGACTATGGCTACACCTTC.

This clone was recorded a few times. The rearrangement uses TRBV19 and TRBJ1-2; 8 nucleotides agree with TRBD1. The ends lost 5 bases at V and 5 bases at J; junction bases unmatched: 10. The CDR3 is 15 residues long. CDR1 is LNHDA, CDR2 SQIVND, per germline (reference sequence). CDR3 sequence: CASSDPRTGLYGYTF. The DNA for the CDR3 is TGTGCCAGTAGTGATCCTCGGACAGGGCTGTATGGCTACACCTTC.

The chain couples TRBV6-5 to TRBJ2-3; unclear D gene. The CDR3 spans 16 residues. Trimming left V 0 bases short and J 5 bases short, with 15 bases between. Germline lookup yields CDR1 MNHEY and CDR2 SVGAGI. This CDR3 is CASSYSRSTTIDTQYF. Written as DNA, the CDR3 is TGTGCCAGCAGTTACTCGAGGTCTACCACAATAGATACGCAGTATTTT.

The chain uses TRBV11-3 and TRBJ2-1; 10 bases fit TRBD1. The CDR3 is 18 residues long. V shed 0 bases and J 5 bases; nucleotides not matched to a gene: 10. Looked up from germline, CDR1 is SGHNT and CDR2 is YENEEA. The CDR3 is CASSLERWGQGLDNEQFF. The DNA for the CDR3 is TGTGCCAGCAGCTTAGAGCGATGGGGACAGGGGTTGGACAATGAGCAGTTCTTC.

The CDR3 nucleotides read TGTGCCACCAGCAGAGTTTATTATTGGGGTACGGATGAAAAACTGTTTTTT. It yields the protein CATSRVYYWGTDEKLFF. The V gene is TRBV15, the J gene TRBJ1-4, with unresolved D. This CDR3 region has 17 residues. The ends were cut back, 1 base at V and 6 bases at J, with 18 bases in the middle. CDR1 is LNHNV, CDR2 YYDKDF, per germline (reference sequence).

The V call is TRBV1, the J call TRBJ2-7; the D segment call TRBD2 is taken from the table without a DNA check. TRBV1 is classified as a pseudogene. The CDR3 is 14 amino acids. In DNA form, the CDR3 reads TGCACCAGCAGCCAAGATAGGGCCGGGGGGGAGCAGTACTTC. This encodes CTSSQDRAGGEQYF.

This sequence joins TRBV5-4 and TRBJ2-5; possible D gene TRBD2, 6 bases. The CDR3 is made up of 14 amino acids. Germline loops: CDR1 SGHNT, CDR2 YYREEE (reference sequence). Trimming removed 0 bases from V and 5 bases from J, with 11 bases in between. CDR3 nucleotides: TGTGCCAGCAGCTTGGGCGGGACCCGGGAGACCCAGTACTTC. This gives the protein CASSLGGTRETQYF.

The chain links TRBV19 to TRBJ1-1, with a possible D match to TRBD1 (5 bases). CDR1 and CDR2 from the germline V gene are LNHDA and SQIVND (reference sequence). The V end lost 6 bases, the J end lost 11 bases, and 16 bases lay between the germline ends. The length of the CDR3 is 12 residues. The CDR3 bases are TGTGCCAGTAGCGATACGGGGCGCTTGGCTTTCTTT. Translated: CASSDTGRLAFF.

This clone has just a few counts. The V and J genes are TRBV5-8 and TRBJ2-2, with 13 bases lining up with TRBD2. CDR3 length: 18 amino acids. Germline loops: CDR1 SGHTS, CDR2 YDEGEE. V was pared by 4 bases and J by 1 base, with 7 bases of the junction left unmatched. In nucleotides, the CDR3 is TGTGCCAGCAGCCCAGGACTAGCGGGGGTACAGAACACCGGGGAGCTGTTTTTT. Residues: CASSPGLAGVQNTGELFF.

About this clone itself: A read error may produce the germline difference seen at one junction end. V usage is TRBV16 and J usage is TRBJ2-7; TRBD1 or TRBD2 may be the D gene (5 bases each). There are 15 residues in the CDR3. Germline CDR1 and CDR2: KGHSY and FQNENV. In DNA form, the CDR3 reads TGTGCCAGCGGCCAATGGGGGACGGGGTCCTACGAGCAGTACTTC. Protein product: CASGQWGTGSYEQYF.

The J gene is TRBJ2-5, the V gene TRBV9; weak D call: TRBD1 (5 bases). Germline CDR1 reads SGDLS; CDR2 reads YYNGEE. The V end lost 3 bases, the J end lost 1 base, and 10 bases lay between the germline ends. The CDR3 runs to 14 residues. Here the CDR3 reads CASSGGQIQETQYF. CDR3 bases: TGTGCCAGCAGCGGCGGACAAATCCAAGAGACCCAGTACTTC.

This clone has a single count. V gene TRBV4-2 combines with J gene TRBJ2-7; D is unresolved. Germline assignment: CDR1 LGHNA and CDR2 YNFKEQ. The CDR3 totals 14 residues. Trimming left V 3 bases short and J 6 bases short, with 15 bases between. In nucleotides, the CDR3 is TGTGCCAGCAGCCAGCCCCCATCCGGGCGCGAGCAGTACTTC. Its translation: CASSQPPSGREQYF.

The rearrangement links TRBV10-1 to TRBJ2-5, with 7 bases aligning to TRBD2. The CDR3 runs 15 residues. Germline values: CDR1 WNHNN, CDR2 SYGVQD (reference sequence). The V gene end was trimmed by 3 bases and the J gene end by 0 bases; junction bases not matched to a gene: 4. Written as DNA, the CDR3 is TGCGCCAGCAGTGACCGGGGGGAACACCAAGAGACCCAGTACTTC. It specifies CASSDRGEHQETQYF.

The rearrangement links TRBV7-2 to TRBJ2-3; tentatively, D is TRBD1 (6 bases). V lost 5 bases to trimming and J lost 2 bases, with 17 bases between them. CDR3 length: 16 residues. CDR1 and CDR2 (germline): SGHTA, FQGNSA. In DNA form, the CDR3 reads TGTGCCAGCAGCCACCCCGGCTGGGGGCTCACAGATACGCAGTATTTT. Residues: CASSHPGWGLTDTQYF.

The chain recombines TRBV10-2 with TRBJ2-5; 14 bases agree with TRBD2. The V and J ends lost 0 bases and 5 bases, in that order; junction bases with no gene match: 11. Germline CDR1 and CDR2: WSHSY and SAAADI. The CDR3 runs to 19 residues. CDR3 residues: CASSESMGLAGALGETQYF. DNA of the CDR3: TGCGCCAGCAGTGAGTCAATGGGACTAGCGGGAGCTCTAGGGGAGACCCAGTACTTC.

The V gene is TRBV10-3, the J gene TRBJ2-3; 7 bases agree with TRBD2. Looked up from germline, CDR1 is ENHRY and CDR2 is SYGVKD. Trimming took 4 bases from V and 5 from J; bases not matched to a gene: 12. CDR3 size: 16 residues. Here the CDR3 DNA reads TGTGCCATCAGTGGCCAGGGAGGGAAGTATGGAGATACGCAGTATTTT. It encodes CAISGQGGKYGDTQYF.

The chain joins TRBV6-5 to TRBJ2-6, with D possibly being TRBD2 (7 bases). Germline V CDR1 and CDR2: MNHEY, SVGAGI. V lost 1 base and J lost 6, with 13 bases in between. There are 16 residues in the CDR3. The chain's CDR3 is CASSYWGGGEANVLTF. DNA for the CDR3: TGTGCCAGCAGTTACTGGGGGGGCGGGGAGGCCAACGTCCTGACTTTC.

A single count supports this clone. In DNA, the CDR3 is TGTGCCAGCAGCCAAGGGGGAGGGACAGGGCAAAATACGCAGTATTTT. Amino acid sequence: CASSQGGGTGQNTQYF. The chain is built from TRBV4-2 and TRBJ2-3, with 9 bases lining up with TRBD1. The V gene's germline CDR1 is LGHNA and CDR2 YNFKEQ. The CDR3 is made up of 16 amino acids. J gave up 7 bases and V 1 base, and 9 bases lay outside the gene matches.

The chain links TRBV7-3 to TRBJ1-1; D remains ambiguous. The CDR3 length is 13 residues. The V end was cut by 6 bases, the J end by 5 bases, with 13 bases between. Germline-derived CDR1 and CDR2 are SGHTA and FQGTGA. CDR3 coding DNA: TGTGCCAGCAGTTTCAAAAGGGAAACTGAAGCTTTCTTT. Translated, it gives CASSFKRETEAFF.

This clone has a single count. This chain joins TRBV18 and TRBJ1-3; D uncertain. The V gene's germline CDR1 is KGHSH and CDR2 LQKENI. CDR3 length: 15 residues. V lost 4 bases and J lost 3, with 13 bases in between. CDR3 bases: TGTGCCAGCTCACGCACGAACTCAGATGGAAACACCATATATTTT. This sequence encodes CASSRTNSDGNTIYF.

This chain uses TRBV5-4 with TRBJ1-1; D remains unclear. CDR3 size: 15 residues. CDR1 and CDR2 from the germline V gene are SGHNT and YYREEE (reference sequence). V was clipped by 0 bases and J by 4 bases, with 13 bases between them. In DNA form, the CDR3 reads TGTGCCAGCAGCTTGGCGGCCTCAGAGGCCACTGAAGCTTTCTTT. Its translation: CASSLAASEATEAFF. Supplemented by reference TRBV5-4 and TRBJ1-1, the full variable domain reads ETGVTQSPTHLIKTRGQQVTLRCSSQSGHNTVSWYQQALGQGPQFIFQYYREEENGRGNFPPRFSGLQFPNYSSELNVNALELDDSALYLCASSLAASEATEAFFGQGTRLTVV.

The chain joins TRBV5-4 to TRBJ1-1, with D hard to call. The germline V gene has CDR1 SGHNT and CDR2 YYREEE (reference sequence). The V and J ends lost 0 bases and 5 bases respectively, with 8 bases between them. The length of the CDR3 is 13 residues. The CDR3 protein is CASSLDWATEAFF. The CDR3 coding sequence is TGTGCCAGCAGCTTGGACTGGGCGACTGAAGCTTTCTTT.

The chain carries TRBV30 and TRBJ1-5; D is uncertain. The CDR3 has 14 residues. CDR1 and CDR2 (germline): GTSNPN, SVGIG (reference sequence). V lost 5 bases and J 2 bases, leaving 13 bases between the germline ends. CDR3 nucleotides: TGTGCCTGGGGGGAAAAGGCGGGCAATCAGCCCCAGCATTTT. Amino acid sequence: CAWGEKAGNQPQHF.

V usage is TRBV5-1 and J usage is TRBJ1-1; no firm D call. Trimming pared 7 bases from V and 3 bases from J, leaving 16 bases between. The CDR3 extends over 14 amino acids. The germline CDR1 and CDR2 sequences are SGHRS and YFSETQ. CDR3 in amino acids: CASGPGSMDTEAFF. The CDR3 DNA is TGCGCCAGCGGTCCAGGATCGATGGACACTGAAGCTTTCTTT.

The chain employs TRBV6-4 and TRBJ1-4; TRBD1 matches 8 bases. The V and J ends lost 5 bases and 7 bases, in that order; junction bases with no gene match: 12. This CDR3 is 16 amino acids long. The germline V gene has CDR1 MRHNA and CDR2 SNTAGT. The chain's CDR3 is CASSPRGHPMGEKLFF. The CDR3 DNA reads as TGTGCCAGCAGTCCCAGGGGGCACCCTATGGGTGAAAAACTGTTTTTT.

This clone was counted once. The J gene is TRBJ1-1, the V gene TRBV12-5; no clear D. CDR3 size: 14 residues. Germline V gene data show CDR1 as LGHNT and CDR2 as FRNRAP. V lost 1 base to trimming and J lost 0 bases, with 6 bases between them. CDR3 DNA: TGTGCTAGTGGTTTGGGTGTCTTGAACACTGAAGCTTTCTTT. Its protein is CASGLGVLNTEAFF.